The present T cell receptor beta chain was sequenced within a study of blood T cell repertoires in COVID-19. On the study more broadly: From T cells, B-cell-depleted T cells, or PBMCs came the material, which was cDNA or gDNA.

This clone occurred once. The CDR3 length is 16 residues. The germline V gene encodes CDR1 MDHEN and CDR2 SYDVKM. Unmatched junction bases numbered 9, after V lost 6 bases and J lost 2 bases. Original processing methods: From reference gene primer amplification, estimates of nucleated cell counts were derived. The assay was immunoSEQ multiplex PCR, and TCRdb's table has in-frame clones only and misses some. The V and J calls and clone size come from that table; D and trimming were worked out from the DNA. The data hold under 300,000 clones, with around 89% observed a single time. The clonotype originates from a woman in her thirties or forties who had recovered from COVID-19. The chain links TRBV28 to TRBJ1-5; 8 bases align to TRBD1. Sequencing was done on a sample of peripheral blood. The CDR3 protein is CASREAGGAGNQPQHF. The CDR3 nucleotides read TGTGCCAGCAGGGAAGCAGGGGGCGCGGGCAATCAGCCCCAGCATTTT. The full variable domain, its missing parts supplied by reference TRBV28 and TRBJ1-5, is DVKVTQSSRYLVKRTGEKVFLECVQDMDHENMFWYRQDPGLGLRLIYFSYDVKMKEKGDIPEGYSVSREKKERFSLILESASTNQTSMYLCASREAGGAGNQPQHFGDGTRLSIL.